This is a list of T cell receptor beta chains from one sample in a study of lymphopenia after photon versus proton radiotherapy. TCRdb's table, derived via immunoSEQ multiplex PCR, lists solely in-frame clones and lacks some. The sample consists of around 20,000 clones, 75% to 90% of them appearing once. This material consisted of peripheral blood, taken from a patient treated with photon-based radiotherapy. The receptors here all came from a man between 60 and 75 years old with pancreatic cancer. CDR3s include the opening cysteine and the closing phenylalanine or tryptophan. The D gene is left open where the match is weak. Expanded clones get a size class; other rows say once, few or many, or leave the size out.

v_call	d_call	clone_size	j_call	cdr3_aa	cdr3_nt
TRBV7-9	.	.	TRBJ1-2	CASSSRDMVMLGYTF	TGTGCCAGCAGCTCACGGGACATGGTAATGCTAGGCTACACCTTC
TRBV11-2	.	.	TRBJ2-1	CASSSRRANEQFF	TGTGCCAGCAGCTCCCGGCGGGCCAATGAGCAGTTCTTC
TRBV29-1	.	.	TRBJ2-3	CSVRLTGDTQYF	TGCAGCGTGAGGCTAACTGGTGATACGCAGTATTTT
TRBV14	.	.	TRBJ1-2	CASSQDFYRVKYGYTF	TGTGCCAGCAGCCAAGATTTTTACAGGGTGAAATATGGCTACACCTTC
TRBV4-3	TRBD2	.	TRBJ2-1	CASSQTGTNNNEQFF	TGCGCCAGCAGCCAAACCGGGACTAACAACAATGAGCAGTTCTTC
TRBV19	.	.	TRBJ1-2	CASSPRGGGGYGYTF	TGTGCCAGTAGCCCCCGGGGGGGTGGCGGCTATGGCTACACCTTC
TRBV18	.	.	TRBJ2-6	CASSSVGTMGSGANVLTF	TGTGCCAGCTCATCAGTAGGGACGATGGGTTCTGGGGCCAACGTCCTGACTTTC
TRBV18	TRBD1	.	TRBJ1-2	CASSPYGGQGFEYGYTF	TGTGCCAGCTCACCCTACGGAGGACAGGGTTTTGAATATGGCTACACCTTC
TRBV6-5	TRBD2	.	TRBJ2-7	CASSYGAGGPHEQYF	TGTGCCAGCAGTTACGGGGCGGGGGGGCCTCACGAGCAGTACTTC
TRBV5-4	.	once	TRBJ1-3	CASSLWDGFSGNTIYF	TGTGCCAGCAGCCTATGGGACGGATTCTCTGGAAACACCATATATTTT
TRBV23-1	.	.	TRBJ1-4	CASSRAWGRGEKLFF	TGCGCCAGCAGTCGGGCCTGGGGGCGCGGAGAAAAACTGTTTTTT
TRBV7-9	.	.	TRBJ2-6	CASSLILPGANVLTF	TGTGCCAGCAGCTTAATCCTCCCTGGGGCCAACGTCCTGACTTTC
TRBV7-8	TRBD2	few	TRBJ2-5	CASSSGKTSGGLRETQYF	TGTGCCAGCAGCTCCGGAAAGACTAGCGGGGGGTTAAGGGAGACCCAGTACTTC
TRBV5-8	.	.	TRBJ2-7	CASSLAGLTYEQYF	TGTGCCAGCAGCTTGGCCGGGCTTACTTACGAGCAGTACTTC
TRBV30	.	.	TRBJ2-3	CAWSAAPDTQYF	TGTGCCTGGAGTGCGGCCCCAGATACGCAGTATTTT
TRBV19	TRBD1	.	TRBJ1-2	CASSGQVPSYGYTF	TGTGCCAGTAGTGGACAGGTCCCCAGCTATGGCTACACCTTC
TRBV6-1	.	few	TRBJ1-1	CASSEGQMNTEAFF	TGTGCCAGCAGTGAAGGGCAGATGAACACTGAAGCTTTCTTT
TRBV30	.	.	TRBJ1-2	CAWSVSRGTYGYTF	TGTGCCTGGAGTGTATCCCGGGGGACCTATGGCTACACCTTC
TRBV30	.	.	TRBJ1-5	CAWRAGVNQPQHF	TGTGCCTGGAGGGCAGGGGTCAATCAGCCCCAGCATTTT
TRBV15	.	once	TRBJ2-1	CATSRDLAKVNEQFF	TGTGCCACCAGCAGAGATCTAGCAAAAGTCAATGAGCAGTTCTTC
TRBV6-4	.	once	TRBJ1-6	CASSAPPGETSYNSPLHF	TGTGCCAGCAGTGCCCCGCCCGGGGAGACCTCCTATAATTCACCCCTCCACTTT
TRBV5-1	.	once	TRBJ1-1	CASSLVTGTEAFF	TGCGCCAGCAGCTTGGTTACGGGTACTGAAGCTTTCTTT
TRBV13	.	few	TRBJ1-3	CASSSTDIGNTIYF	TGTGCCAGCAGTTCGACCGATATTGGAAACACCATATATTTT
TRBV9	.	.	TRBJ2-5	CASSLGYQETQYF	TGTGCCAGTTCCCTAGGGTACCAAGAGACCCAGTACTTC
TRBV9	.	.	TRBJ1-1	CASSVVPGMNTEAFF	TGTGCCAGCAGCGTAGTCCCAGGGATGAACACTGAAGCTTTCTTT
TRBV5-1	TRBD1	.	TRBJ1-1	CASKEQGDTEAFF	TGCGCCAGCAAAGAACAGGGGGACACTGAAGCTTTCTTT
TRBV11-2	.	.	TRBJ1-1	CAEPTIGGPYTEAFF	TGTGCCGAACCCACAATTGGGGGACCCTACACTGAAGCTTTCTTT
TRBV5-1	.	few	TRBJ2-2	CASSPIGAGELFF	TGCGCCAGCAGCCCGATCGGGGCCGGGGAGCTGTTTTTT
TRBV7-2	.	once	TRBJ1-2	CASSFTGRPNYGYTF	TGTGCCAGCAGCTTCACAGGTAGGCCGAACTATGGCTACACCTTC
TRBV6-5	TRBD1	.	TRBJ2-5	CASSPGTGKPQYF	TGTGCCAGCAGTCCCGGGACAGGGAAGCCCCAGTACTTC
TRBV4-1	TRBD2	.	TRBJ2-1	CASSVSGGPYNEQFF	TGCGCCAGCAGCGTGAGCGGGGGGCCTTACAATGAGCAGTTCTTC
TRBV9	TRBD1	.	TRBJ1-6	CASSSRQGANNSPLHF	TGTGCCAGCAGCTCCAGACAGGGAGCTAATAATTCACCCCTCCACTTT
TRBV5-4	TRBD2	.	TRBJ2-3	CASSRTSGGARTDTQYF	TGTGCCAGCAGCCGGACTAGCGGGGGGGCAAGGACAGATACGCAGTATTTT
TRBV6-6	.	once	TRBJ1-5	CASSYPNRNQPQHF	TGTGCCAGCAGTTACCCAAATCGCAATCAGCCCCAGCATTTT
TRBV4-1	.	.	TRBJ1-4	CASSREYGGKLFF	TGCGCCAGCAGCCGCGAGTATGGGGGAAAACTGTTTTTT
TRBV19	TRBD1	.	TRBJ1-1	CASSIETGGFTEAFF	TGTGCCAGTAGTATAGAGACAGGGGGCTTCACTGAAGCTTTCTTT
TRBV11-2	TRBD2	.	TRBJ2-5	CASSLASGGRETQYF	TGTGCCAGCAGCTTAGCTAGCGGGGGGCGGGAGACCCAGTACTTC
TRBV30	TRBD1	.	TRBJ1-5	CAYTGTGRGQPQHF	TGTGCCTACACCGGGACAGGGAGGGGTCAGCCCCAGCATTTT
TRBV23-1	TRBD2	.	TRBJ2-1	CASRRHTGTSGVYNEQFF	TGCGCCAGCAGACGACACACCGGGACTAGCGGGGTGTACAATGAGCAGTTCTTC
TRBV11-3	.	.	TRBJ2-7	CASSQDGGGEQYF	TGTGCCAGCAGCCAGGACGGGGGAGGCGAGCAGTACTTC
TRBV6-1	.	.	TRBJ1-1	CASEQGEATEAFF	TGTGCCAGTGAACAGGGAGAGGCCACTGAAGCTTTCTTT
TRBV27	TRBD1	.	TRBJ1-4	CASRSTGGGEKLFF	TGTGCCAGCAGATCCACAGGGGGCGGTGAAAAACTGTTTTTT
TRBV19	TRBD1	.	TRBJ2-7	CASSNMGQLRYEQYF	TGTGCCAGTAGTAATATGGGACAGCTGAGATACGAGCAGTACTTC
TRBV11-2	.	.	TRBJ1-6	CASSAQRYNSPLHF	TGTGCCAGCAGCGCGCAGAGATATAATTCACCCCTCCACTTT
TRBV29-1	.	.	TRBJ1-2	CSVSRVGYGYTF	TGCAGCGTTTCCAGAGTCGGGTATGGCTACACCTTC